Described below is a single T cell receptor (beta chain) sequence and its context. The antigen is undetermined. The entry originates in a study of CD8+CD57+ T cells in acquired aplastic anemia. Findings and limits, study-wide: Patients had approximately 29 CD8+ CDR3 sequences in common with controls (the shared set).

Germline CDR1 and CDR2: ENHRY and SYGVKD. Trimming removed 2 bases from V and 6 bases from J, with 7 bases in between. CDR3 length: 12 amino acids. Genomic DNA, the template, was used for profiling of the TCR beta VDJ and CDR3. MiXCR was run by TCRdb on the reads, yielding one entry per CDR3 protein. Of some 410,000 distinct CDR3 sequences listed, 60% to 80% are singletons. The V and J genes are TRBV10-3 and TRBJ1-2; D is perhaps TRBD1 (6 bases). Source material: sorted CD4+, CD8+, or CD8+CD57+ T cells (not recorded which) from PBMCs. The sequence was collected from a human donor in good health, serving as a control. The chain's CDR3 is CAISEPGDGYTF. CDR3 in DNA: TGTGCCATCAGTGAGCCAGGGGATGGCTACACCTTC.